This T cell receptor (beta chain) is from a study of cytotoxic CD8 clonotypes in ibrutinib-treated CLL (dated by TCRdb to about 2021). Study-level background: In this cohort, around 15 patients were treatment-naive and fewer than 13 were relapsed/refractory, while some 18 had unmutated IGHV. Partial responses were observed in roughly 24 patients and complete responses in 2; after a median follow-up of roughly 62 months, remission was maintained in approximately 14 patients and progression was observed in some 12. Samples at response were collected after a median of about twelve months of treatment, with a range of about 6 to 36 months. Samples averaged roughly 260,000 productive templates and just under 95,000 productive rearrangements. Of the 80 to 95 participants in the trial, about two dozen had longitudinal samples available. Cryopreserved peripheral blood mononuclear cells were obtained before treatment, at response, and at either sustained remission or disease progression. Every remission and progressive disease sample was obtained while ibrutinib was still being received by the patients. Here is what the overall study found, with its caveats: Sampling times were not matched between sustained-remission and progressing patients, and lymph node repertoires were not studied. At ibrutinib response clonality went up, during sustained remission it held steady, and at progression it dropped back toward baseline. Public clonotypes were rare and either shrank or stayed stable during treatment, and the rise in clonality at ibrutinib response reflected expansion of private clonotypes. At baseline, clonality was higher than in age-matched healthy donors and showed a strong correlation with circulating CD8+ T-cell counts.

A few counts support this clone. What antigen it recognizes has not been identified. Within one base of it there is no much larger clone, and no base qualities were kept. A MiSeq instrument was used for deep resolution sequencing, which targeted depths ranging from 1 in 1 million up to 1 in 200,000 T cells, with coverage averaging 10x for each clonotype. The immunoSEQ hsTCRB Kit was used to generate TCR beta libraries. Per the original workflow: Data were analyzed with ImmunoSEQ Data Assistant and ImmunoSEQ Analyzer, with V, D and J genes assigned per IMGT definitions. Clonality, which ranges from 0 to 1, was calculated as one minus the normalized Shannon entropy of productive rearrangement frequencies. Only overrepresented clonotypes making up at least 0.05% of each patient's repertoire were included in the public clonotype analysis. About a dozen age-matched healthy donor repertoires from immuneACCESS were used as controls for clonality. The table comes from immuneACCESS by way of TCRdb, which keeps in-frame sequences with V and J called. Part of the clones is missing from these tables; in studies checked, under half for an unresolved V gene and the rest for unknown reasons. Clone size and the V and J calls come from that table; the DNA yielded D and trimming. The sample table contains about 200,000 clones; only one count was recorded for 79% of them. The ten top clones hold more than 9.5% of the sample.

This sample's time point label indicates: approximately eleven months on ibrutinib. For TCR beta library preparation, around 1.9 micrograms of genomic DNA were extracted from the cryopreserved PBMCs. High-throughput TCR beta sequencing was performed on longitudinal blood samples from CLL patients receiving ibrutinib monotherapy. The patients were enrolled in a single-center, open-label phase 2 trial of ibrutinib monotherapy. Deletion took 0 bases off V and 6 bases off J, with a span of 13 bases between the germline ends. In the germline V gene (reference sequence), CDR1 corresponds to SGHNT and CDR2 to YYREEE. From cysteine to phenylalanine, the CDR3 is 14 amino acids long. Only the CDR3 DNA stays, 42 bases, in frame from base 1.

This TCR was recovered from a human donor with chronic lymphocytic leukemia. Sample: PBMCs, taken after 12 months of ibrutinib treatment. The sequence is built from TRBV5-4 and TRBJ2-7; the D gene remains uncertain. The DNA sequence follows: TGTGCCAGCAGCTTGGGGTTTGCCAGTCGCGAGCAGTACTTC. Its protein is CASSLGFASREQYF.